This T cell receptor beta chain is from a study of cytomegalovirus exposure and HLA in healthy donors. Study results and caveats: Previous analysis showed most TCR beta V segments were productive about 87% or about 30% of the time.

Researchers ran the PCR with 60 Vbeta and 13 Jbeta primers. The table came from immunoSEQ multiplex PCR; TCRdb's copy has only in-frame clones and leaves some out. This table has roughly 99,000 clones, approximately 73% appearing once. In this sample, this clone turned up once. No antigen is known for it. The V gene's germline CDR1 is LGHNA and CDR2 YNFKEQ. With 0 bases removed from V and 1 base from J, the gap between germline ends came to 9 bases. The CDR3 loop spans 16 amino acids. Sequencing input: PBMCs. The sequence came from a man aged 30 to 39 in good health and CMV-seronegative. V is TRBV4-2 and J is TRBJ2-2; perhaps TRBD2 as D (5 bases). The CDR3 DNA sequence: TGTGCCAGCAGCCAAGATCCTAGCCAGAACACCGGGGAGCTGTTTTTT. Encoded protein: CASSQDPSQNTGELFF.